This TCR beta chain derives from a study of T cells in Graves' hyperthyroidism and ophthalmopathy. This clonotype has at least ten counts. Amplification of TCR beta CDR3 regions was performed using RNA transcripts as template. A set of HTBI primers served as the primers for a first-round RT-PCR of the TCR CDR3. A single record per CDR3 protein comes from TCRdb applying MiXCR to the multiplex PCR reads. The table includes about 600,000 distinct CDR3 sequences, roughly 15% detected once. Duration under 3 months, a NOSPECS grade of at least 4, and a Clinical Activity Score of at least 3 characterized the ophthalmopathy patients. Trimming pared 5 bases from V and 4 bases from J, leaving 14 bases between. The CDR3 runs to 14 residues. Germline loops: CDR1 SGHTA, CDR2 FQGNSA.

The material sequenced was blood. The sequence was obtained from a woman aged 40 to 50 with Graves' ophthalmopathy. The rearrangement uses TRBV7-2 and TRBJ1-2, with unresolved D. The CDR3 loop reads CASSPPRSIYGYTF. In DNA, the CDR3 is TGTGCCAGCAGCCCCCCTCGTTCCATCTATGGCTACACCTTC.